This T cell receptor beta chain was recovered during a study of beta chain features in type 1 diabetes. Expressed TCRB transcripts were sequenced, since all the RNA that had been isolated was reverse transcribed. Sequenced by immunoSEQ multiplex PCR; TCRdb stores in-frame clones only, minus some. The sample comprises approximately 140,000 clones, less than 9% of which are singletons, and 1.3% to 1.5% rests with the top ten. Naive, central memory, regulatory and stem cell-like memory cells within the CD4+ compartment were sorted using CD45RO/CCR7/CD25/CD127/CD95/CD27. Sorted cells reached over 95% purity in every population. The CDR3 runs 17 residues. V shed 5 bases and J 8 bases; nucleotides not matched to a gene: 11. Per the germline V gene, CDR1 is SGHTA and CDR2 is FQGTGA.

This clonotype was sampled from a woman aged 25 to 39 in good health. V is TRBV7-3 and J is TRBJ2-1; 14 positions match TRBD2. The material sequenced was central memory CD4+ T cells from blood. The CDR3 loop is CASSHFTGTSGRHEQFF. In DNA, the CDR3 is TGTGCCAGCAGCCATTTCACCGGGACTAGCGGGAGACATGAGCAGTTCTTC.